The 5 T cell receptor beta chains below all came from one sample that was sequenced in a study of PD-1 blockade in classical Hodgkin lymphoma. Time point noted: cycle 4 day 1 (C4D1), after 6 weeks of nivolumab. The patients all showed relapse after autologous stem cell transplantation, while their brentuximab vedotin exposure varied. This table comes from immunoSEQ multiplex PCR, and its TCRdb copy is limited to in-frame clones, with some not included. Seen here are roughly 96,000 clones, about 93% observed once, and the top ten hold 1.5% to 2.5%. The sequences come from peripheral blood mononuclear cells (PBMCs), collected before the fourth cycle of nivolumab. These receptors originate from a human donor with classical Hodgkin lymphoma.

V is TRBV5-6 and J is TRBJ2-1, with 11 bases lining up with TRBD2. The CDR3 totals 17 residues. Germline V gives CDR1 SGHDT, CDR2 YYEEEE. V lost 5 bases to trimming and J lost 2 bases; unmatched junction nucleotides: 9. The CDR3 reads CASRRTSGHKTYNEQFF. The DNA for the CDR3 is TGTGCCAGCAGGCGGACTAGCGGGCATAAGACCTACAATGAGCAGTTCTTC.

The rearrangement links TRBV6-5 to TRBJ2-7; TRBD1 is a possible D gene (5 bases). The V end lost 0 bases, the J end lost 0 bases, and 12 bases lay between the germline ends. The CDR3 runs 16 residues. CDR1 is MNHEY, CDR2 SVGAGI, per germline. The CDR3 protein is CASSYSRPTGSYEQYF. The CDR3 DNA reads as TGTGCCAGCAGTTACTCGAGGCCTACAGGCTCCTACGAGCAGTACTTC.

This chain joins TRBV28 and TRBJ2-7; either TRBD1 or TRBD2 may fit D (5 bases each). CDR1 is MDHEN, CDR2 SYDVKM, per germline. V was pared by 2 bases and J by 4 bases, with 15 bases between. This CDR3 spans 15 amino acids. The CDR3 sequence: CASSLPGTGYYEQYF. The DNA of the CDR3 is TGTGCCAGCAGTTTACCAGGGACGGGTTATTACGAGCAGTACTTC.

The chain links TRBV7-9 to TRBJ1-2; 7 bases are a match to TRBD1. Trimming at V came to 5 bases and at J to 7 bases, leaving 13 bases not matched to a gene. The CDR3 loop spans 15 amino acids. Germline CDR1 is SEHNR and CDR2 is FQNEAQ (reference sequence). The CDR3 bases are TGTGCCAGCAGCAGCACAGGGGTCTCGGCGGGTGGCTACACCTTC. Translated: CASSSTGVSAGGYTF.

The chain recombines TRBV19 with TRBJ2-5, with D possibly being TRBD2 (6 bases). The CDR3 runs 13 residues. In germline, CDR1 is LNHDA, CDR2 SQIVND (reference sequence). The V gene lost 6 bases and the J gene lost 2 bases, with 10 bases spanning the gap. Written as DNA, the CDR3 is TGTGCCAGTAGACTGGGGGGTCAAGAGACCCAGTACTTC. This codes for CASRLGGQETQYF.